This T cell receptor beta chain was captured in a study of T cells after yellow fever vaccination. This clonotype has only a few counts. TCRdb re-analysed the 5' RACE reads in MiXCR, keeping a single row per CDR3 protein. Seen here are hundreds of thousands of distinct CDR3 sequences, about 12% observed once, and the top ten hold 14% to 15%. The V end lost 4 bases, the J end lost 5 bases, and 10 bases lay between the germline ends. The length of the CDR3 is 13 residues. Germline CDR1 is SGHDT and CDR2 is YYEEEE. The V and J genes are TRBV5-6 and TRBJ2-1, with TRBD2 as a possible D gene (5 bases). The receptor's source is a man aged 25 to 40 who received the YFV17D yellow fever vaccine. This specimen was PBMCs, taken on the day of the yellow fever booster vaccination. CDR3 residues: CASSPGNNNEQFF. The CDR3 region has the DNA TGTGCCAGCAGCCCCGGGAACAACAATGAGCAGTTCTTC. Together with reference TRBV5-6 and TRBJ2-1, the CDR3 gives the full variable domain: DAGVTQSPTHLIKTRGQQVTLRCSPKSGHDTVSWYQQALGQGPQFIFQYYEEEERQRGNFPDRFSGHQFPNYSSELNVNALLLGDSALYLCASSPGNNNEQFFGPGTRLTVL.